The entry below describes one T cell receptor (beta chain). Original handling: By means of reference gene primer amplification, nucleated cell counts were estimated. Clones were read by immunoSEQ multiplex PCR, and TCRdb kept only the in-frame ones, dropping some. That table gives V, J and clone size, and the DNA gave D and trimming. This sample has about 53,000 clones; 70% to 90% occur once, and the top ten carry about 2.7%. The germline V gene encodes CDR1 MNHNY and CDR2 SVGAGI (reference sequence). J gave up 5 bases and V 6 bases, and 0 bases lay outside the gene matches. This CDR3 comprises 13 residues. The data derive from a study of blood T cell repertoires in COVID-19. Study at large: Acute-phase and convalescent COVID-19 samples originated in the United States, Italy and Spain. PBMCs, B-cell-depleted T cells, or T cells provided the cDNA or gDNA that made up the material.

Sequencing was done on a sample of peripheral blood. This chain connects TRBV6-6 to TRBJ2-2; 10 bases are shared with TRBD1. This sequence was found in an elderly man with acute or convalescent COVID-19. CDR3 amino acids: CASRDRGTGELFF. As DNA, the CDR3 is TGTGCCAGCAGGGACAGGGGGACCGGGGAGCTGTTTTTT.